This TCR beta chain appears in the sequencing data of a study of type 1 regulatory T cells. The CDR3 covers 15 residues. The germline V gene encodes CDR1 MNHEY and CDR2 SMNVEV (reference sequence). The V and J ends lost 5 bases and 7 bases, in that order; junction bases with no gene match: 10. On this clonotype itself: Its target is unknown. A clone one base away is much larger, so this may be a read error. The final CDR3 position lacks the conserved phenylalanine or tryptophan, pointing to a likely read error.

TCRdb independently ran MiXCR on the reads; one entry per CDR3 protein. The table lists over 55,000 distinct CDR3 sequences, about 60% of them singletons. This chain uses TRBV27 with TRBJ2-1; 8 bases align to TRBD1. This TCR was recovered from a human donor in good health. Sequenced sample: cultured T cells, either the whole culture or a sorted T cell fraction (not recorded which). Subset indicated: Tr1-enriched cell product generated in vitro against host alloantigens. The CDR3 loop is CASSTRTGFGNEQFI. The CDR3, as DNA: TGTGCCAGCAGTACCCGGACAGGGTTTGGGAATGAGCAGTTCATC.